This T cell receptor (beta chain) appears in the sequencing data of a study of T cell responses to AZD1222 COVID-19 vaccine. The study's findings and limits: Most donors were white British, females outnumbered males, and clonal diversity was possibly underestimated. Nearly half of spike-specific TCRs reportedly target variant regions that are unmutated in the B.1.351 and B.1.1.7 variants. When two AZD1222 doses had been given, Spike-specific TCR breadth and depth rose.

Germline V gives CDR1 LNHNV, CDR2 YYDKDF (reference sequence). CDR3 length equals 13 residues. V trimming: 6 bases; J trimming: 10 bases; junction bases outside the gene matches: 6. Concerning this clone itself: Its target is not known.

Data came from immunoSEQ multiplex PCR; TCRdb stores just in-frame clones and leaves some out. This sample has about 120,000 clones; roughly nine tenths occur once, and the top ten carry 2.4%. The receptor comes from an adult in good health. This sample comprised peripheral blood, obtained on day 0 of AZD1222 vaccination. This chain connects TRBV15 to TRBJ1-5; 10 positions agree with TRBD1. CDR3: CATSPGQGPPQHF. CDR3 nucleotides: TGTGCCACCAGTCCGGGACAGGGGCCACCCCAGCATTTT.